A selection of T cell receptor beta chains follows, all from one sample in a study of human T cells and chemical hapten exposure. Each CDR3 protein is one row after TCRdb ran MiXCR on the RACE reads. The top ten clones hold less than 9% of a sample with approximately 370,000 distinct CDR3 sequences, roughly 6% of them seen once. Material: whole blood, obtained in connection with sensitization to the hapten diphenylcyclopropenone (DPC). Receptors originate from a woman aged 18 to 35 with alopecia areata. Some clones in this sample may be carry-over from other donors' samples. Each CDR3 is given with its conserved first and last residue. A D gene is named only where the DNA matches it firmly. For some rows the clone size is stated as once, few or many, or as a class when expanded; others skip it.

TRBJ1-1	TRBV5-6	many	TRBD1	CASSFAGQVNTEAFF	TGTGCCAGCAGCTTTGCCGGACAGGTCAACACTGAAGCTTTCTTT
TRBJ2-5	TRBV5-5	many	NA	CASTPGPIETQYF	TGTGCCAGCACTCCCGGGCCAATAGAGACCCAGTACTTC
TRBJ2-5	TRBV6-2/TRBV6-3	NA	TRBD2	CASSYPKMRTSGEETQYF	TGTGCCAGCAGTTACCCAAAGATGCGTACTAGCGGGGAAGAGACCCAGTACTTC
TRBJ1-5	TRBV7-9	NA	TRBD1	CASSPMTGLGNQPQHF	TGTGCCAGCAGCCCGATGACAGGGTTGGGCAATCAGCCCCAGCATTTT
TRBJ2-1	TRBV6-4	many	NA	CASSPIGTAPYNEQFF	TGTGCCAGCAGTCCTATTGGGACCGCTCCCTACAATGAGCAGTTCTTC
TRBJ1-5	TRBV12-3/TRBV12-4	many	TRBD1	CASSSDRAETGPQHF	TGTGCCAGCAGTTCTGACAGGGCGGAGACCGGGCCCCAGCATTTT
TRBJ2-3	TRBV10-3	few	TRBD1	CAISDRTGKADTQYF	TGTGCCATCAGTGATCGGACAGGGAAGGCAGATACGCAGTATTTT
TRBJ2-3	TRBV4-3	few	TRBD2	CASSQDSVLAGAFDTQYF	TGCGCCAGCAGCCAAGATTCGGTCCTAGCGGGGGCCTTTGATACGCAGTATTTT
TRBJ2-3	TRBV6-2/TRBV6-3	many	NA	CASSLTDRTVSTDTQYF	TGTGCCAGCAGTCTCACCGACCGGACGGTTAGCACAGATACGCAGTATTTT
TRBJ2-4	TRBV27	few	TRBD2	CASSFGTTIKNIQYF	TGTGCCAGCAGTTTCGGGACTACAATCAAAAACATTCAGTACTTC
TRBJ1-1	TRBV27	few	NA	CASSPWGGAATEAFF	TGTGCCAGCAGTCCATGGGGGGGGGCGGCCACTGAAGCTTTCTTT
TRBJ1-3	TRBV27	NA	TRBD1	CASSLGDRAGNTIYF	TGTGCCAGCAGTTTAGGAGACAGGGCTGGAAACACCATATATTTT
TRBJ1-1	TRBV10-3	NA	NA	CAISREVGTEAFF	TGTGCCATCAGCCGGGAGGTTGGAACTGAAGCTTTCTTT
TRBJ1-1	TRBV5-1	many	TRBD1	CASSSSRTGGDTEAFF	TGCGCCAGCAGCTCTTCCCGGACAGGGGGAGACACTGAAGCTTTCTTT
TRBJ2-7	TRBV19	few	TRBD1	CASSTGTASSYEQYF	TGTGCCAGTAGTACAGGGACAGCCAGCTCCTACGAGCAGTACTTC
TRBJ2-3	TRBV11-2	few	TRBD1	CASSSVTGGSTDTQYF	TGTGCCAGCAGCTCCGTAACAGGGGGGAGCACAGATACGCAGTATTTT
TRBJ1-2	TRBV6-2/TRBV6-3	many	NA	CASRGQLYGYTF	TGTGCCAGCAGAGGACAGTTGTATGGCTACACCTTC
TRBJ1-5	TRBV5-1	many	NA	CASSLTGTFNQPQHF	TGCGCCAGCAGCTTGACAGGGACCTTCAATCAGCCCCAGCATTTT
TRBJ2-7	TRBV28	many	NA	CASSLQRYEQYF	TGTGCCAGCAGCCTACAAAGGTACGAGCAGTACTTC
TRBJ2-2	TRBV6-2/TRBV6-3	many	NA	CASRGREEAGELFF	TGTGCCAGCAGGGGCAGGGAAGAGGCCGGGGAGCTGTTTTTT
TRBJ1-5	TRBV2	few	NA	CASKSGTVLQPQHF	TGTGCCAGCAAGTCCGGGACGGTTCTTCAGCCCCAGCATTTT
TRBJ1-4	TRBV7-9	NA	NA	CASSFGWVSSEKLFF	TGTGCCAGCAGCTTCGGTTGGGTTTCGAGTGAAAAACTGTTTTTT
TRBJ1-1	TRBV3-1	few	NA	CASSPTPIHTEAFF	TGTGCCAGCAGCCCAACCCCCATACACACTGAAGCTTTCTTT
TRBJ2-3	TRBV24-1	many	TRBD2	CATTSSGGTDTQYF	TGTGCCACCACGAGTAGCGGGGGCACAGATACGCAGTATTTT
TRBJ1-2	TRBV28	NA	NA	CASSLWGAGYGYTF	TGTGCCAGCAGTTTATGGGGGGCCGGCTATGGCTACACCTTC
TRBJ1-2	TRBV12-3/TRBV12-4	NA	NA	CASSFDRYGGYTF	TGTGCCAGCAGTTTCGATCGTTACGGCGGCTACACCTTC
TRBJ2-1	TRBV6-2/TRBV6-3	NA	NA	CASSYFLTSARSNEQFF	TGTGCCAGCAGTTACTTCCTCACCTCGGCCCGGTCTAATGAGCAGTTCTTC